Listed here is a single T cell receptor (beta chain). Measured with immunoSEQ multiplex PCR; TCRdb has only the in-frame clones, and not every one. Of approximately 150,000 clones in the sample, 79% were seen once. This entry comes from a study of blood T cell repertoires in COVID-19. The CDR3 runs 15 residues. V was clipped by 1 base and J by 3 bases; unmatched bases: 3. Germline CDR1 and CDR2: SGHKS and YYEKEE (reference sequence). The receptor was derived from a woman between 65 and 79 years old in a cohort exposed to, infected with or recovered from COVID-19 (not recorded which). Sequencing was performed on PBMCs or T cells enriched from blood (not recorded which). This sequence joins TRBV5-5 and TRBJ2-7; 11 nucleotides line up with TRBD1. This CDR3 is CASSLLGTGGYEQYF. DNA for the CDR3: TGTGCCAGCAGCTTGTTAGGGACAGGGGGCTACGAGCAGTACTTC.